These 5 T cell receptor beta chains were all obtained from the same sample, sequenced in a study of T-cell reconstitution after alpha-beta-depleted transplantation in children. Preparation of the TCRbeta library used unique molecular identifiers. In TCRdb, the PCR reads were re-called with MiXCR into one record per CDR3 protein. The repertoire holds about 540,000 distinct CDR3 sequences, with roughly 27% as singletons. The sample was PBMCs, taken before TCRalphabeta/CD19-depleted stem cell transplant. Source of these receptors: a boy in the first two years of life with Wiskott-Aldrich syndrome, due to receive a stem cell transplant.

This chain uses TRBV7-2 with TRBJ1-3, with a tentative D call TRBD1 (5 bases). Germline CDR1 reads SGHTA; CDR2 reads FQGNSA. This CDR3 region has 15 residues. Trimming removed 3 bases at V and 0 bases at J, with 9 bases between. The CDR3 loop is CASSLRQSSGNTIYF. CDR3 sequence (DNA): TGTGCCAGCAGCTTGCGACAGAGCTCTGGAAACACCATATATTTT.

The chain carries TRBV12-3 or TRBV12-4 and TRBJ1-1, with D unclear. This CDR3 has 15 amino acids. Trimming left V 6 bases short and J 0 bases short, with 14 bases between. The CDR3, as DNA: TGTGCCAGCAGCCCATCGGGAGGCATGAACACTGAAGCTTTCTTT. It translates to CASSPSGGMNTEAFF.

The gene calls are TRBV27 and TRBJ2-2; 8 bases are shared with TRBD1. Germline V gene data show CDR1 as MNHEY and CDR2 as SMNVEV (reference sequence). This CDR3 is built from 14 residues. Trimming removed 4 bases from V and 6 bases from J; junction bases left unmatched: 4. The chain's CDR3 is CASSWGQVAGELFF. CDR3 DNA: TGTGCCAGCAGTTGGGGACAGGTTGCCGGGGAGCTGTTTTTT.

The chain uses TRBV5-1 and TRBJ1-2; no reliable D call. The germline V gene has CDR1 SGHRS and CDR2 YFSETQ. This CDR3 contains 14 residues. Trimming pared 2 bases from V and 8 bases from J, leaving 16 bases between. The CDR3 coding sequence is TGCGCCAGCAGCTTCCCAGGCCCCCTCAGCGGCTACACCTTC. Its translation is CASSFPGPLSGYTF.

This clonotype appeared a few times. The rearrangement uses TRBV5-1 and TRBJ2-5; D ambiguous. The germline V gene encodes CDR1 SGHRS and CDR2 YFSETQ. The germline V and J ends were trimmed by 5 bases and 3 bases, with 11 bases remaining between them. The CDR3 contains 13 residues. CDR3: CASSPTVEETQYF. The DNA for the CDR3 is TGCGCCAGCAGTCCTACGGTGGAAGAGACCCAGTACTTC.